The text below deals with one T cell receptor (beta chain). V dropped 1 base and J dropped 3 bases, with 4 bases sitting between them. Germline CDR1 reads MDHEN; CDR2 reads SYDVKM. CDR3 length equals 13 residues. These data are taken from a study of blood T cell repertoires in COVID-19. Libraries were prepared by immunoSEQ multiplex PCR; TCRdb keeps only in-frame clonotypes and omits some of them. Seen here are around 99,000 clones, 85% to 95% observed once, and the top ten hold over 1%. Sample: peripheral blood. The receptor comes from a woman between 25 and 40 years old with acute or convalescent COVID-19. The chain employs TRBV28 and TRBJ1-3; D gene ambiguous. As DNA, the CDR3 is TGTGCCAGCAGTTTATTCAGTGGAAACACCATATATTTT. This codes for CASSLFSGNTIYF.